This T cell receptor (beta chain) was sequenced during a study of cytomegalovirus exposure and HLA in healthy donors. Study results and caveats: An Asian-associated ancestry cluster reportedly showed fewer N-insertions than the roughly 600-donor mean in a later analysis.

This clone has a handful of counts. Its target is unknown. Trimming stripped 2 bases from V and 5 bases from J, with 7 bases between. The CDR3 consists of 13 residues. Germline V gives CDR1 SEHNR, CDR2 FQNEAQ (reference sequence). Vbeta (60) and Jbeta (13) primers were used in the PCR. This table comes from immunoSEQ multiplex PCR, and its TCRdb copy is limited to in-frame clones, with some not included. The table has approximately 140,000 clones, roughly 78% seen once; the top ten hold over 2%. Sequencing was done on a sample of PBMCs. The chain uses TRBV7-9 and TRBJ1-5; D possibly corresponds to TRBD1 (5 bases). The clonotype was recovered from a man aged 30 to 45 in good health and CMV-seronegative. Here the CDR3 reads CASSLQGDQPQHF. CDR3 DNA sequence: TGTGCCAGCAGCTTACAGGGCGATCAGCCCCAGCATTTT.